The 5 T cell receptor beta chains in this list originate from one sample, sequenced in a study of T cell responses to AZD1222 COVID-19 vaccine. Profiling relied on immunoSEQ multiplex PCR, and the TCRdb table lists in-frame clones only, not all of them. The sample lists some 130,000 clones; approximately 90% were seen once. The sample here was peripheral blood, taken 28 days after the second AZD1222 dose. These receptors originate from an adult who received the AZD1222 COVID-19 vaccine.

The genes are TRBV28 and TRBJ1-4; perhaps TRBD1 as D (5 bases). V was clipped by 9 bases and J by 5 bases, with 19 bases between them. The CDR3 spans 15 residues. Germline CDR1 reads MDHEN; CDR2 reads SYDVKM. CDR3 sequence reads: CASRPDRAGNEKLFF. In DNA form, the CDR3 reads TGTGCCAGTCGACCAGACAGAGCGGGGAATGAAAAACTGTTTTTT.

The rearrangement links TRBV11-1 to TRBJ1-1; 7 bases are shared with TRBD1. The ends lost 7 bases at V and 4 bases at J; junction bases unmatched: 12. The CDR3 length is 15 residues. Germline CDR1 SGHAT, CDR2 FQDESV (reference sequence). CDR3 loop: CASTLFRQGGTEAFF. DNA of the CDR3: TGTGCCAGCACCCTATTTAGACAGGGAGGCACTGAAGCTTTCTTT.

The chain recombines TRBV11-2 with TRBJ2-4; D uncertain. The CDR3 contains 14 residues. Germline-derived CDR1 and CDR2 are SGHAT and FQNNGV. The V gene lost 1 base and the J gene lost 7 bases, with 11 bases spanning the gap. As DNA, the CDR3 is TGTGCCAGCAGCTTAGTATCGGTTGGTAACATTCAGTACTTC. Translated, it gives CASSLVSVGNIQYF.

The J gene is TRBJ1-1, the V gene TRBV6-1, with D hard to call. The germline V gene has CDR1 MNHNS and CDR2 SASEGT. The CDR3 contains 13 residues. Deletions cut 2 bases from V and 12 bases from J, with 16 bases between. CDR3 in DNA: TGTGCCAGCAGTGAATCAGGATCGCCGGGAACTTTCTTT. As protein: CASSESGSPGTFF.

This chain connects TRBV24-1 to TRBJ1-5; the D is unclear. The length of the CDR3 is 13 residues. Germline V CDR1 and CDR2: KGHDR, SFDVKD. V gave up 5 bases and J gave up 7 bases, with 11 bases separating them. The CDR3 reads CATSVAGRQPQHF. The CDR3 region has the DNA TGTGCCACCAGTGTGGCGGGCAGGCAGCCCCAGCATTTT.